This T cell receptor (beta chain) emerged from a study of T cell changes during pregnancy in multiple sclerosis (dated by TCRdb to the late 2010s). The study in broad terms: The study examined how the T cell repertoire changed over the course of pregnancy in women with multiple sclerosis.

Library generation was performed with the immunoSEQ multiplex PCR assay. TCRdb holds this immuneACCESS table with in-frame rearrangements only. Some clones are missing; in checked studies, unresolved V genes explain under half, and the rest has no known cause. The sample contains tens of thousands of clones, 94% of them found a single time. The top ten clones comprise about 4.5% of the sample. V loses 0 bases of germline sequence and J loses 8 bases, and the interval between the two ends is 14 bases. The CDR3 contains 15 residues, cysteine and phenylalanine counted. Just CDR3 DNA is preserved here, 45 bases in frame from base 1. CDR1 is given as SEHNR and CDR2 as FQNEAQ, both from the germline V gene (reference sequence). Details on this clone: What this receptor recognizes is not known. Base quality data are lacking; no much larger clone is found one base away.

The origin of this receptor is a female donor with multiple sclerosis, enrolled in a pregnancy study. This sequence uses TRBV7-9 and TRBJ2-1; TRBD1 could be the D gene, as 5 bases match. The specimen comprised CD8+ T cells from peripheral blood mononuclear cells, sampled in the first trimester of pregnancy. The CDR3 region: CASSLAQGGVYEQFF. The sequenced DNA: TGTGCCAGCAGCTTAGCGCAGGGCGGAGTCTATGAGCAGTTCTTC.